The source of this TCR beta chain is a study of read filtering for tumor transcriptome and immune sequencing. Study background: Transcriptome libraries were built from DNase-treated RNA. Overall study results and limits: Compared with RNA-seq, IR-seq gave much higher clonotype depth and reliability. Single-read clonotypes: about 81.9% of IR-seq clonotypes (about 3.5% of reads), roughly 70% of RNA-seq clonotypes (roughly 43% of reads). The sorted CD138-negative fraction was a mixed bone marrow immune population, not purified T cells.

This clonotype has only a few counts. Its antigen is still unknown. This CDR3 comprises 15 residues. Trimming cost V 5 bases and J 0 bases, with 10 bases left between them. Per germline, CDR1 SNHLY and CDR2 FYNNEI. Molecular barcoded adaptors covering alpha/delta and beta/gamma chains were used on roughly 400 ng RNA. TCRdb passed the reads through MiXCR, listing each CDR3 protein once. Counted here are fewer than 30,000 distinct CDR3 sequences, less than 25% occurring once; the ten biggest clones make up roughly half. The V gene is TRBV2, the J gene TRBJ1-4; D is uncertain. The sequence was collected from a donor at least 40 years old with multiple myeloma. The sequencing input was a population of CD138-negative cells sorted from bone marrow. The CDR3 DNA is TGTGCCAGCAGTACCGGAGTTGCAACTAATGAAAAACTGTTTTTT. It specifies CASSTGVATNEKLFF.